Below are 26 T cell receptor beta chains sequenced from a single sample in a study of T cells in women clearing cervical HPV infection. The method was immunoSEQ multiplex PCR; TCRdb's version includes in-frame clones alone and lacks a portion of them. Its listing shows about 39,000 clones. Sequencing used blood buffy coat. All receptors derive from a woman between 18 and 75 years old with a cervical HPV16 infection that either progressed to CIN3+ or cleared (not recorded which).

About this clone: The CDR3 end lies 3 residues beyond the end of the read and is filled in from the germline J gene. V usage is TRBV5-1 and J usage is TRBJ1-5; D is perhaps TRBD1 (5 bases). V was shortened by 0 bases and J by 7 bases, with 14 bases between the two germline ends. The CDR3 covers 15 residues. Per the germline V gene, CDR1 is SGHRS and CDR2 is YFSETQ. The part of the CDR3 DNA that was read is TGCGCCAGCAGCTTGGAGGGCGGGGGAGGGCAGCCC. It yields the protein CASSLEGGGGQP. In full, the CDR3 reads CASSLEGGGGQPQHF. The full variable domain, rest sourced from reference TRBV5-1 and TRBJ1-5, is KAGVTQTPRYLIKTRGQQVTLSCSPISGHRSVSWYQQTPGQGLQFLFEYFSETQRNKGNFPGRFSGRQFSNSRSEMNVSTLELGDSALYLCASSLEGGGGQPQHFGDGTRLSIL.

The CDR3 sequence is CASSQGGGIHEQYF. The covered CDR3 bases are TGCGCCAGCAGCCAGGGGGGCGGGATACACGAG. The chain has TRBV5-1 and TRBJ2-7; tentative D call: TRBD1 (7 bases). From the germline J gene comes the end of the CDR3, since the read stops 3 residues before it. Germline CDR1 reads SGHRS; CDR2 reads YFSETQ. The V end lost 4 bases, the J end lost 5 bases, and 16 bases lay between the germline ends. There are 14 residues in the CDR3. The full variable domain, with the rest looked up from reference TRBV5-1 and TRBJ2-7, is KAGVTQTPRYLIKTRGQQVTLSCSPISGHRSVSWYQQTPGQGLQFLFEYFSETQRNKGNFPGRFSGRQFSNSRSEMNVSTLELGDSALYLCASSQGGGIHEQYFGPGTRLTVT.

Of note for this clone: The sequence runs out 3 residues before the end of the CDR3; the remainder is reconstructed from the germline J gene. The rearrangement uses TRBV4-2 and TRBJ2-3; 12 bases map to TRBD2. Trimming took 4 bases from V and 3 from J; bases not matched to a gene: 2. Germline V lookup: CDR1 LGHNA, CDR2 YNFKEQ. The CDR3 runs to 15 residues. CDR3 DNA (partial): TGTGCCAGCAGCCCACTAGCGGGGGGAACAGATACG. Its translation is CASSPLAGGTDT. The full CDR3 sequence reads CASSPLAGGTDTQYF.

The CDR3 protein is CASSVDGQGNQPQHF. The covered CDR3 bases are TGTGCCAGCAGCGTAGATGGGCAGGGCAATCAGCCC. The rearrangement joins TRBV9 to TRBJ1-5; D unclear. The read ends 3 residues early relative to the CDR3; the germline J gene fills the gap. The CDR3 is 15 residues long. Germline V lookup: CDR1 SGDLS, CDR2 YYNGEE. Trimming cost V 0 bases and J 2 bases, with 9 bases left between them.

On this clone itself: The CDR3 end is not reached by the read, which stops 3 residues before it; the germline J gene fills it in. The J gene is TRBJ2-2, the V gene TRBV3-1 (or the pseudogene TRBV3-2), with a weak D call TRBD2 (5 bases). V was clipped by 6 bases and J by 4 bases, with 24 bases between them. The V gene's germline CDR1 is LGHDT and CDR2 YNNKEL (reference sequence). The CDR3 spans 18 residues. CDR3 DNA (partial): TGTGCCAGCAGGTCAGGAGCTACTAGGAGTTCAGTCACCGGGGAG. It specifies CASRSGATRSSVTGE. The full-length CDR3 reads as CASRSGATRSSVTGELFF.

CDR3 DNA (partial): TGTGCCAGCAGCTCCTTGTACAATCAGCCC. Amino acid sequence: CASSSLYNQP. The complete CDR3 sequence is CASSSLYNQPQHF. The chain employs TRBV11-2 and TRBJ1-5; D is undetermined. The CDR3 end lies 3 residues beyond the end of the read and is filled in from the germline J gene. The V gene's germline CDR1 is SGHAT and CDR2 FQNNGV. The CDR3 has 13 amino acids. Trimming removed 4 bases at V and 3 bases at J, with 7 bases between. The complete variable domain, with remaining parts taken from reference TRBV11-2 and TRBJ1-5, reads EAGVAQSPRYKIIEKRQSVAFWCNPISGHATLYWYQQILGQGPKLLIQFQNNGVVDDSQLPKDRFSAERLKGVDSTLKIQPAKLEDSAVYLCASSSLYNQPQHFGDGTRLSIL.

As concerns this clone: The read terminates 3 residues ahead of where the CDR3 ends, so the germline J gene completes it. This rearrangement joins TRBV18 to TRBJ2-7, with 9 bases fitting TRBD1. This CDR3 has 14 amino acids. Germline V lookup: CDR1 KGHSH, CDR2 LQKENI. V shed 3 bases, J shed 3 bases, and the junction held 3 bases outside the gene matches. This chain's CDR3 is CASSPTGGSYEQYF. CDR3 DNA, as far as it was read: TGTGCCAGCTCACCTACAGGGGGCAGCTACGAG.

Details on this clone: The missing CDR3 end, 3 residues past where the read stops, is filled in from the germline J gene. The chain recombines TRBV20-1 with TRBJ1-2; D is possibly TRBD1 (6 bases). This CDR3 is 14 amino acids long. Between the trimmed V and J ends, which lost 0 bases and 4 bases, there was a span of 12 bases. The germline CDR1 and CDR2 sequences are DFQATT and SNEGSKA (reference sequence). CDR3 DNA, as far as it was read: TGCAGTGCTAGAGATACCCGGGACACCTATGGC. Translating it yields CSARDTRDTYG. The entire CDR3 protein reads CSARDTRDTYGYTF.

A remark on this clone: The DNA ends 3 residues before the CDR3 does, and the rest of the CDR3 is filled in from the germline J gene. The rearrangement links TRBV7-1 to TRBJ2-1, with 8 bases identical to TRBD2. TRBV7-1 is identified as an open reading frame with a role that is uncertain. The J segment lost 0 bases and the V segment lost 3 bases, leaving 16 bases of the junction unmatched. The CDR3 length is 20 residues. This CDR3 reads CASSSPDLDHAGGSYNEQFF. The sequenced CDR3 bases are TGTGCCAGCAGCTCCCCGGACCTCGATCACGCGGGGGGCTCCTACAATGAG.

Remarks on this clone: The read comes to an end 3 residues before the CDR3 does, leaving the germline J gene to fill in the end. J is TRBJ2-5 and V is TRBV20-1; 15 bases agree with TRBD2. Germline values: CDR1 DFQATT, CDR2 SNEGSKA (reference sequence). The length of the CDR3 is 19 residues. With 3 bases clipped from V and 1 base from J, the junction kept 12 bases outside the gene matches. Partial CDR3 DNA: TGCAGTGCTAGGATACCAGGACTAGCGGGGGGGGCCCCCCAAGAGACC. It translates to CSARIPGLAGGAPQET. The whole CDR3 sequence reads CSARIPGLAGGAPQETQYF.

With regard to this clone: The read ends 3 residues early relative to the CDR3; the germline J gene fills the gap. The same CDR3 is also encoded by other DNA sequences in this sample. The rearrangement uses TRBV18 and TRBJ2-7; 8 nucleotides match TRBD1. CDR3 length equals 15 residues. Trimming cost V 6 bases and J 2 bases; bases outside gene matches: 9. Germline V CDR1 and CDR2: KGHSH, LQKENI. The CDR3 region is CASSPPRTGPYEQYF. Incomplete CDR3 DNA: TGTGCCAGCTCCCCCCCGCGGACAGGGCCCTACGAG.

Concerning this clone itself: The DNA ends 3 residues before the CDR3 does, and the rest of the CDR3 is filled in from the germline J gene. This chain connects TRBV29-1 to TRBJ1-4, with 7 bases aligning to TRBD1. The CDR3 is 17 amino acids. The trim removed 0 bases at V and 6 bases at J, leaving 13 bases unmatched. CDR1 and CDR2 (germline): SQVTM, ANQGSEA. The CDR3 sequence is CSVEDPPSQGKDEKLFF. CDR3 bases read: TGCAGCGTTGAAGATCCCCCGTCACAGGGGAAGGATGAAAAA.

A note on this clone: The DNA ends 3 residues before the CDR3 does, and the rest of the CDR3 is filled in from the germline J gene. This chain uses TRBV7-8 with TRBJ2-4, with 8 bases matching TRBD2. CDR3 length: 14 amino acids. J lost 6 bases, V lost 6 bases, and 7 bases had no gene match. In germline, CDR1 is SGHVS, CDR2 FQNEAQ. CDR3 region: CASSPSGGRNIQYF. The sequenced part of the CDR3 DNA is TGTGCCAGCAGTCCCAGCGGGGGCCGAAACATT.

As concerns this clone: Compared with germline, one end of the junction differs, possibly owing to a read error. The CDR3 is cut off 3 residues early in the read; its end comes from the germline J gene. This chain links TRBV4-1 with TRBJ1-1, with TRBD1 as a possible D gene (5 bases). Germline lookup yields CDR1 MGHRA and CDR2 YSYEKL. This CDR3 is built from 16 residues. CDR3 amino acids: CTSSQEETAMNTEAFF. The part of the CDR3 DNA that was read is TGCACCAGCAGCCAAGAGGAGACAGCCATGAACACTGAA.

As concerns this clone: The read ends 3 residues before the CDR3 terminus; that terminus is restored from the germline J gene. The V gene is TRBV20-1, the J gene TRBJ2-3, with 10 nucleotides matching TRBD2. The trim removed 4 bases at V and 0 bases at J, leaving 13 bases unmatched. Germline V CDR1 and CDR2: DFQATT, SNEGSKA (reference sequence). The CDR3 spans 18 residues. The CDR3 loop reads CSATVSGGPTPSTDTQYF. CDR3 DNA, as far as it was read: TGCAGTGCTACTGTTAGCGGGGGGCCTACCCCTAGCACAGATACG.

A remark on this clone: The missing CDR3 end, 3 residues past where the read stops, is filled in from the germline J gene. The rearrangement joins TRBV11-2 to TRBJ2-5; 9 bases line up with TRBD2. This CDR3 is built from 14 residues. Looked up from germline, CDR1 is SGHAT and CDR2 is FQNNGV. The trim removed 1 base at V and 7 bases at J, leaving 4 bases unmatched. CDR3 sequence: CASSLGTSAGTQYF. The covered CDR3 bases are TGTGCCAGCAGCTTAGGGACTAGCGCGGGGACC.

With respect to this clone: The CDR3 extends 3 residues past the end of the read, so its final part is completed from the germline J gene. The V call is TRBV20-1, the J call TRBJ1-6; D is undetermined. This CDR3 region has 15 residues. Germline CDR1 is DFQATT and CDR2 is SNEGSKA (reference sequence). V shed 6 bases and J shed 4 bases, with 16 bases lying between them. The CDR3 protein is CSAQSRRGYNSPLHF. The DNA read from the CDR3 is TGCAGTGCCCAATCACGACGGGGTTATAATTCACCC.

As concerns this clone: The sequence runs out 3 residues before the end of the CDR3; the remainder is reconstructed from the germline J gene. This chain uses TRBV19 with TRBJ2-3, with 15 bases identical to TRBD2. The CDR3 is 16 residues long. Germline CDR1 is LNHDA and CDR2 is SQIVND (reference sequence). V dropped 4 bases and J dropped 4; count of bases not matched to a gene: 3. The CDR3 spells CASSNGLAGGSDTQYF. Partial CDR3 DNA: TGTGCCAGTAGTAACGGACTAGCGGGGGGGTCAGATACG.

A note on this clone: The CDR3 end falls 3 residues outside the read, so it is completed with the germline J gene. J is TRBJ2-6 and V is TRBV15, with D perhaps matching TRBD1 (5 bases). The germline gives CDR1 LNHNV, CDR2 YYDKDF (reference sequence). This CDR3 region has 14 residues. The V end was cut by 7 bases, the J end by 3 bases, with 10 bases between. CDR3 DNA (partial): TGTGCCACCACAAGGGGCTTTGGGGCCAACGTC. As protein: CATTRGFGANV. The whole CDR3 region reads CATTRGFGANVLTF.

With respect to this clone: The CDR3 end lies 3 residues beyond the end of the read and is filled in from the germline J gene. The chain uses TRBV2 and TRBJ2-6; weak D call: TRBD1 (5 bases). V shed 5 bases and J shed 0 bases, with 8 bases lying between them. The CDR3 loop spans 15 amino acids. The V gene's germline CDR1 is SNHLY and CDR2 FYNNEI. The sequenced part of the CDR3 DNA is TGTGCCAGCAGTCGGACACACTCTGGGGCCAACGTC. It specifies CASSRTHSGANV. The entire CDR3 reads CASSRTHSGANVLTF.

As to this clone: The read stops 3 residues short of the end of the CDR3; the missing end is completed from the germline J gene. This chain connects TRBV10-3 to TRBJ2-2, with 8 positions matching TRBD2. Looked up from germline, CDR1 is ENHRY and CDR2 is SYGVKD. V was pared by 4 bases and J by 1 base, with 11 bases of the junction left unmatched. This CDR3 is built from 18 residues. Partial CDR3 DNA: TGTGCCATCAGTGGCGGGGGGAGAAATCCCCTGAACACCGGGGAG. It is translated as CAISGGGRNPLNTGE. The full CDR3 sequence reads CAISGGGRNPLNTGELFF.

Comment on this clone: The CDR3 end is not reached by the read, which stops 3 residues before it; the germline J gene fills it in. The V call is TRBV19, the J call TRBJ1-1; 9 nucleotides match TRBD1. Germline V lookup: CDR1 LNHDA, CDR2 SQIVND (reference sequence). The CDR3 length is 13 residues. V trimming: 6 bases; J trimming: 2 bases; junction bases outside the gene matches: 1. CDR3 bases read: TGTGCCAGTAGGGGACAGGGAAACACTGAA. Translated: CASRGQGNTE. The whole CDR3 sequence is CASRGQGNTEAFF.

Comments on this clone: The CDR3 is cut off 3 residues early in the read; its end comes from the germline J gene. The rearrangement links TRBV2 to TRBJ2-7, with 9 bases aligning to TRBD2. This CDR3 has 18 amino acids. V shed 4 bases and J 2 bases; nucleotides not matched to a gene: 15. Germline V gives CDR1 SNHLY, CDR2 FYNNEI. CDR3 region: CASSVGVAGAQGAYEQYF. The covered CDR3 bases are TGTGCCAGCAGTGTCGGCGTAGCGGGGGCCCAGGGGGCCTACGAG.

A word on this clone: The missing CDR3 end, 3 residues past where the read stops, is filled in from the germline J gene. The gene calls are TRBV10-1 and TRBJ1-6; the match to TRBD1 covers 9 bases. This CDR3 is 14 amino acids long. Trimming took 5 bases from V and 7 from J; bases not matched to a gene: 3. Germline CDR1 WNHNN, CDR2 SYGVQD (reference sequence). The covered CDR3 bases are TGCGCCAGCAGTCCCGGGACAGGGAATTCACCC. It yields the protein CASSPGTGNSP. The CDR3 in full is CASSPGTGNSPLHF.

CDR3 amino acids: CASSLGRQGPGELFF. The CDR3 DNA, read in part, is TGTGCCAGCAGCTTAGGGCGCCAGGGCCCCGGGGAG. The chain joins TRBV7-8 to TRBJ2-2, with D tentatively TRBD1 (5 bases). The read terminates 3 residues before the CDR3 end, so the remaining end is supplied by the germline J gene. The CDR3 totals 15 residues. Trimming pared 1 base from V and 6 bases from J, leaving 12 bases between. Germline V lookup: CDR1 SGHVS, CDR2 FQNEAQ.

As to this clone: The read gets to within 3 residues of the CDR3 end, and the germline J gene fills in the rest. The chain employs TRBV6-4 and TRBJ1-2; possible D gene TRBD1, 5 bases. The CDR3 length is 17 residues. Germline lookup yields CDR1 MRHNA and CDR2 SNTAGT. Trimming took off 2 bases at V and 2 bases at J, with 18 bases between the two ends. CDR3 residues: CASSDPKGQEANYGYTF. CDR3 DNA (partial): TGTGCCAGCAGTGACCCGAAGGGGCAGGAGGCGAACTATGGC.